The 23 T cell receptor beta chains listed next were all sequenced from one sample in a study of OX40 agonist ivuxolimab in advanced cancers. The repertoire was sequenced with immunoSEQ multiplex PCR; TCRdb's copy has only in-frame clones and lacks some. The table has about 76,000 clones, 80% to 90% seen once; the top ten hold roughly 5.5%. Material: CD4+ or CD8+ T cells sorted from blood, obtained in a trial of the OX40 agonist ivuxolimab. These receptors were collected from an adult with an advanced solid tumor such as melanoma, head and neck, liver or kidney cancer.

The rearrangement joins TRBV10-3 to TRBJ2-2; 10 nucleotides agree with TRBD2. Germline CDR1 reads ENHRY; CDR2 reads SYGVKD. The CDR3 extends over 17 amino acids. V lost 3 bases to trimming and J lost 5 bases; unmatched junction nucleotides: 9. CDR3: CAISDGSGGAWTGELFF. Written as DNA, the CDR3 is TGTGCCATCAGTGATGGGAGCGGGGGGGCGTGGACCGGGGAGCTGTTTTTT.

This chain links TRBV6-5 with TRBJ2-7, with 9 bases identical to TRBD1. Germline lookup yields CDR1 MNHEY and CDR2 SVGAGI. V dropped 6 bases and J dropped 4; count of bases not matched to a gene: 1. There are 12 residues in the CDR3. CDR3 DNA sequence: TGTGCCAGCAGAGACAGGGGGTACGAGCAGTACTTC. It encodes CASRDRGYEQYF.

The chain couples TRBV10-2 to TRBJ2-3; the match to TRBD1 covers 12 bases. The CDR3 extends over 13 amino acids. The J segment lost 7 bases and the V segment lost 6 bases, leaving 2 bases of the junction unmatched. Germline V gene data show CDR1 as WSHSY and CDR2 as SAAADI. The DNA of the CDR3 is TGCGCCAGCAGGGGGACAGGGGGCCATACGCAGTATTTT. Its translation is CASRGTGGHTQYF.

The chain combines TRBV30 with TRBJ1-5; 7 bases line up with TRBD1. Germline V CDR1 and CDR2: GTSNPN, SVGIG (reference sequence). The ends lost 8 bases at V and 4 bases at J; junction bases unmatched: 5. CDR3 size: 12 residues. CDR3 in amino acids: CATGQSNQPQHF. The CDR3 nucleotides are TGTGCCACGGGACAGAGTAATCAGCCCCAGCATTTT.

Here the CDR3 DNA reads TGTGCCAGCAGCTTAGGAGGGGTTAATTCACCCCTCCACTTT. It yields the protein CASSLGGVNSPLHF. The rearrangement uses TRBV11-3 and TRBJ1-6; possible D gene TRBD1, 5 bases. V was shortened by 1 base and J by 6 bases, with 7 bases between the two germline ends. Germline V lookup: CDR1 SGHNT, CDR2 YENEEA. This CDR3 region has 14 residues.

V and J are TRBV7-9 and TRBJ2-3; TRBD2 matches at 9 bases. In germline, CDR1 is SEHNR, CDR2 FQNEAQ (reference sequence). The J segment lost 2 bases and the V segment lost 5 bases, leaving 8 bases of the junction unmatched. The CDR3 runs to 16 residues. The CDR3 protein is CASSPRPSGTTDTQYF. The DNA for the CDR3 is TGTGCCAGCAGCCCAAGGCCTAGCGGGACCACAGATACGCAGTATTTT.

The chain employs TRBV29-1 and TRBJ2-7, with no clear D. Germline V gene data show CDR1 as SQVTM and CDR2 as ANQGSEA. V was clipped by 6 bases and J by 4 bases, with 13 bases between them. This CDR3 has 12 residues. The CDR3: CSVRPTLYEQYF. In nucleotides, the CDR3 is TGCAGCGTGCGCCCGACATTGTACGAGCAGTACTTC.

This sequence joins TRBV27 and TRBJ2-3; 8 nucleotides agree with TRBD2. V gave up 4 bases and J gave up 0 bases; unmatched junction bases: 21. The CDR3 extends over 21 amino acids. Germline V gives CDR1 MNHEY, CDR2 SMNVEV (reference sequence). CDR3 residues: CASSSATNLPRAGGSTDTQYF. CDR3 bases: TGTGCCAGCAGTTCCGCCACCAACCTTCCTCGTGCGGGAGGCAGCACAGATACGCAGTATTTT.

V gene TRBV7-3 combines with J gene TRBJ1-1, with TRBD1 matching over 7 bases. V shed 2 bases and J 4 bases; nucleotides not matched to a gene: 4. The germline gives CDR1 SGHTA, CDR2 FQGTGA. The CDR3 loop spans 14 amino acids. The CDR3 nucleotides are TGTGCCAGCAGCTTAGACAGGGTAGGCACTGAAGCTTTCTTT. Residues: CASSLDRVGTEAFF.

J is TRBJ1-3 and V is TRBV18, with 8 bases that match TRBD1. Trimming at V came to 6 bases and at J to 0 bases, leaving 7 bases not matched to a gene. The CDR3 contains 16 residues. Germline V gene lookup returns CDR1 KGHSH and CDR2 LQKENI. In DNA, the CDR3 is TGTGCCAGCTCCCCAGGGGGCCGGAACTCTGGAAACACCATATATTTT. Its translation: CASSPGGRNSGNTIYF.

The chain links TRBV7-9 to TRBJ2-7, with 8 bases that match TRBD2. J lost 2 bases, V lost 5 bases, and 20 bases had no gene match. CDR3 length equals 19 residues. Germline assignment: CDR1 SEHNR and CDR2 FQNEAQ (reference sequence). The CDR3: CASSIVVAGGRSAPYEQYF. The DNA for the CDR3 is TGTGCCAGCAGCATAGTGGTGGCGGGAGGACGAAGTGCCCCCTACGAGCAGTACTTC.

The CDR3 loop reads CASSQAGQGYGYTF. CDR3 coding DNA: TGTGCCAGCAGCCAAGCCGGGCAGGGCTATGGCTACACCTTC. The chain uses TRBV14 and TRBJ1-2; a weak D match, TRBD1 (5 bases). The CDR3 is 14 residues long. The V gene's germline CDR1 is SGHDN and CDR2 FVKESK. V shed 1 base and J shed 4 bases, with 10 bases lying between them.

The J gene is TRBJ2-1, the V gene TRBV2; 7 positions match TRBD1. In germline, CDR1 is SNHLY, CDR2 FYNNEI. The CDR3 has 12 residues. With V trimmed by 8 bases and J by 5 bases, 3 bases remained unmatched. The CDR3 bases are TGTGCCAGCCCGACAGGGAACAATGAGCAGTTCTTC. This sequence encodes CASPTGNNEQFF. Full variable domain (remainder filled in from reference TRBV2 and TRBJ2-1): EPEVTQTPSHQVTQMGQEVILRCVPISNHLYFYWYRQILGQKVEFLVSFYNNEISEKSEIFDDQFSVERPDGSNFTLKIRSTKLEDSAMYFCASPTGNNEQFFGPGTRLTVL.

The rearrangement uses TRBV4-3 and TRBJ2-2; TRBD1 aligns across 9 bases. The CDR3 is made up of 15 amino acids. Germline CDR1 is LGHNA and CDR2 is YSLEER. The trim removed 6 bases at V and 3 bases at J, leaving 5 bases unmatched. The CDR3, as DNA: TGCGCCAGCAGTGACAGGGGGTCTGACACCGGGGAGCTGTTTTTT. This gives the protein CASSDRGSDTGELFF.

The chain is built from TRBV6-4 and TRBJ1-5; D remains unclear. CDR1 is MRHNA and CDR2 is SNTAGT in the germline V gene. V gave up 11 bases and J gave up 6 bases, with 14 bases separating them. The CDR3 has 12 residues. The CDR3 loop is CAAKGWAQPQHF. CDR3 DNA: TGTGCCGCTAAAGGGTGGGCTCAGCCCCAGCATTTT.

In regard to this clone: The sample holds other DNA sequences that translate to the same CDR3. The rearrangement links TRBV19 to TRBJ2-7; TRBD2 matches at 7 bases. Germline loops: CDR1 LNHDA, CDR2 SQIVND (reference sequence). Trimming removed 5 bases from V and 2 bases from J; junction bases left unmatched: 3. The CDR3 consists of 13 residues. This CDR3 is CASSGRATYEQYF. DNA for the CDR3: TGTGCCAGTAGTGGGAGGGCAACCTACGAGCAGTACTTC.

V usage is TRBV6-6 and J usage is TRBJ2-7; 9 nucleotides line up with TRBD2. Germline V lookup: CDR1 MNHNY, CDR2 SVGAGI (reference sequence). The CDR3 is 15 residues long. V lost 0 bases, J lost 6 bases, and 6 bases stayed unmatched. The CDR3 is CASSYSGLAGVEQYF. The DNA for the CDR3 is TGTGCCAGCAGTTACTCGGGGTTAGCGGGAGTCGAGCAGTACTTC.

This clone occurred once. The chain is built from TRBV2 and TRBJ1-1, with a tentative D call TRBD1 (6 bases). Germline CDR1 is SNHLY and CDR2 is FYNNEI. The CDR3 extends over 14 amino acids. The germline V and J ends were trimmed by 5 bases and 2 bases, with 12 bases remaining between them. The CDR3, as DNA: TGTGCCAGCAGTAGGGCTGGGGGCAACACTGAAGCTTTCTTT. Translating it yields CASSRAGGNTEAFF.

The chain is built from TRBV5-6 and TRBJ1-1; 7 bases agree with TRBD1. The trim removed 0 bases at V and 3 bases at J, leaving 8 bases unmatched. The CDR3 contains 16 residues. Germline lookup yields CDR1 SGHDT and CDR2 YYEEEE. The CDR3 spells CASSLVAGGRDTEAFF. Here the CDR3 DNA reads TGTGCCAGCAGCTTGGTAGCAGGGGGAAGGGACACTGAAGCTTTCTTT.

The chain couples TRBV18 to TRBJ2-3; the D gene is possibly TRBD2 (5 bases). The CDR3 loop spans 12 amino acids. Germline V CDR1 and CDR2: KGHSH, LQKENI. Trimming shortened V by 3 bases and J by 5 bases, and 6 bases separated the two germline ends. The CDR3 spells CASSPEVDTQYF. CDR3 coding DNA: TGTGCCAGCTCACCGGAGGTAGATACGCAGTATTTT.

This chain links TRBV18 with TRBJ2-5, with 9 bases fitting TRBD2. TRBJ2-7 matches the DNA end more closely, so the J call is doubtful. This CDR3 is built from 16 residues. CDR1 and CDR2 from the germline V gene are KGHSH and LQKENI. The CDR3, as DNA: TGTGCCAGCTCACCACCGTCGGTAGCGGGGGCCTACGAGCAGTACTTC. It encodes CASSPPSVAGAYEQYF.

The chain employs TRBV4-1 and TRBJ2-7; D not certain. Trimming pared 0 bases from V and 3 bases from J, leaving 6 bases between. The germline CDR1 and CDR2 sequences are MGHRA and YSYEKL. The CDR3 totals 13 residues. CDR3 nucleotide sequence: TGCGCCAGCAGCCAAGATCAATTCTACGAGCAGTACTTC. This codes for CASSQDQFYEQYF.

The chain is built from TRBV29-1 and TRBJ1-2, with D perhaps matching TRBD1 (5 bases). Per the germline V gene, CDR1 is SQVTM and CDR2 is ANQGSEA. V gave up 4 bases and J gave up 7 bases, with 13 bases separating them. There are 12 residues in the CDR3. CDR3 nucleotide sequence: TGCAGCGTTGGTAATCAGGGTCTTGGCTACACCTTC. It is translated as CSVGNQGLGYTF.